These T cell receptor beta chains were read from a single sample in a study of blood T cell repertoires in COVID-19. Repertoires were generated with immunoSEQ multiplex PCR, while TCRdb's copy carries only in-frame clones and drops some. The profile shows about 53,000 clones, about nine tenths of them singletons. What was sequenced was peripheral blood. Receptor source: a man older than 75 with acute or convalescent COVID-19. CDR3s include the opening cysteine and the closing phenylalanine or tryptophan. The order of the fields is D gene, J gene, V gene, clone size, CDR3 protein, CDR3 DNA. The D gene is left open where the match is weak. The size entry is marked missing in some rows and otherwise reads once, few, many or a size class.

TRBD1,TRBJ1-6,TRBV19,NA,CASNRDRGNSPLHF,TGTGCCAGTAACCGGGACAGGGGAAATTCACCCCTCCACTTT
TRBD1,TRBJ1-2,TRBV4-1,large,CASSQEGPTGKYGYTF,TGCGCCAGCAGCCAAGAAGGCCCGACAGGGAAGTATGGCTACACCTTC
TRBD2,TRBJ2-3,TRBV4-1,NA,CASSQDLAGGGTDTQYF,TGCGCCAGCAGCCAAGATCTCGCCGGGGGGGGCACAGATACGCAGTATTTT
NA,TRBJ1-2,TRBV5-6,NA,CASSLVRLSGYTF,TGTGCCAGCAGCTTGGTGAGGTTAAGTGGCTACACCTTC
NA,TRBJ2-2,TRBV9,NA,CASSVLVTNTGELFF,TGTGCCAGCAGCGTACTCGTTACGAACACCGGGGAGCTGTTTTTT
NA,TRBJ1-5,TRBV7-8,once,CASTISAGYNQPQHF,TGTGCCAGCACCATATCTGCAGGGTACAATCAGCCCCAGCATTTT
NA,TRBJ1-2,TRBV28,NA,CASSLGQGSNYGYTF,TGTGCCAGCAGCTTGGGGCAGGGGAGCAATTATGGCTACACCTTC
NA,TRBJ2-7,TRBV7-9,NA,CASSLVGGATYEQYF,TGTGCCAGCAGCTTAGTCGGGGGAGCCACCTACGAGCAGTACTTC
NA,TRBJ1-4,TRBV14,few,CASSQTLRDEKLFF,TGTGCCAGCAGCCAAACCTTGAGGGATGAAAAACTGTTTTTT
NA,TRBJ1-1,TRBV23-1,NA,CASSQFPGEAFF,TGCGCCAGCAGTCAATTCCCAGGTGAAGCTTTCTTT
NA,TRBJ2-2,TRBV11-3,NA,CASSLQAANTGELFF,TGTGCCAGCAGCTTACAGGCCGCGAACACCGGGGAGCTGTTTTTT
NA,TRBJ2-7,TRBV7-8,NA,CASSLVTGGGEQYF,TGTGCCAGCAGCTTAGTGACAGGCGGTGGCGAGCAGTACTTC
TRBD2,TRBJ2-1,TRBV7-8,NA,CASSSPLAGAYNEQFF,TGTGCCAGCAGCTCGCCACTAGCGGGGGCCTACAATGAGCAGTTCTTC
NA,TRBJ1-2,TRBV5-1,NA,CASSRGSVNYGYTF,TGCGCCAGCAGCCGGGGGAGTGTGAACTATGGCTACACCTTC
NA,TRBJ2-7,TRBV10-2,NA,CASSGTLYEQYF,TGCGCCAGCAGTGGGACTCTGTACGAGCAGTACTTC
TRBD1,TRBJ1-1,TRBV27,NA,CASSLGPGQGISRTEAFF,TGTGCCAGCAGTTTGGGTCCGGGACAGGGAATTTCGAGAACTGAAGCTTTCTTT
NA,TRBJ1-1,TRBV9,NA,CASSVGGGERSTEAFF,TGTGCCAGCAGCGTAGGAGGCGGGGAAAGGTCCACTGAAGCTTTCTTT
TRBD1,TRBJ2-2,TRBV19,NA,CASSIVGTGGTGELFF,TGTGCCAGTAGTATAGTTGGGACAGGGGGCACCGGGGAGCTGTTTTTT
TRBD1,TRBJ1-2,TRBV3-1/TRBV3-2,NA,CASSQAASGGYGYTF,TGTGCCAGCAGCCAAGCCGCGTCAGGGGGCTATGGCTACACCTTC
NA,TRBJ2-1,TRBV5-6,NA,CASSHTRNEQFF,TGTGCCAGCAGCCACACCAGAAATGAGCAGTTCTTC
NA,TRBJ1-5,TRBV11-2,NA,CASSLGRGRINQPQHF,TGTGCCAGCAGCTTAGGAAGGGGCAGGATCAATCAGCCCCAGCATTTT
TRBD1,TRBJ1-5,TRBV27,NA,CASSLSLGQGGHQPQHF,TGTGCCAGCAGTTTATCCCTTGGACAGGGGGGCCATCAGCCCCAGCATTTT
NA,TRBJ1-2,TRBV5-6,NA,CASSFPGGGHGYTF,TGTGCCAGCAGCTTCCCTGGGGGGGGCCATGGCTACACCTTC
TRBD1,TRBJ2-3,TRBV6-6,NA,CASSLRTGTFTDTQYF,TGTGCCAGCAGCCTCCGGACAGGGACTTTCACAGATACGCAGTATTTT
TRBD1,TRBJ2-2,TRBV11-2,NA,CASSLRGRGSNTGELFF,TGTGCCAGCAGCTTAAGAGGCAGGGGGTCGAACACCGGGGAGCTGTTTTTT
NA,TRBJ2-7,TRBV6-5,NA,CASRDPRDFLDEQYF,TGTGCCAGCAGAGACCCCAGGGATTTTTTGGACGAGCAGTACTTC
TRBD1,TRBJ1-3,TRBV7-2,NA,CASSLLLTGARSGNTIYF,TGTGCCAGCAGCCTACTACTTACAGGGGCCCGCTCTGGAAACACCATATATTTT
NA,TRBJ2-6,TRBV21-1,NA,CANSLGVADATGANVLTF,TGTGCCAATTCTTTGGGAGTTGCCGACGCCACTGGGGCCAACGTCCTGACTTTC
TRBD1,TRBJ1-2,TRBV15,NA,CATTRGQGGYGYTF,TGTGCCACCACCAGGGGACAGGGAGGCTATGGCTACACCTTC
TRBD1,TRBJ2-1,TRBV5-1,NA,CASSRQGSEQFF,TGCGCCAGCTCGCGACAGGGGTCTGAGCAGTTCTTC
TRBD2,TRBJ2-5,TRBV27,NA,CASSFRTSGAQETQYF,TGTGCCAGCAGTTTTCGAACTAGCGGAGCCCAAGAGACCCAGTACTTC
NA,TRBJ2-1,TRBV7-8,NA,CASSSEGGAGMLVRVNEQFF,TGTGCCAGCAGCTCGGAGGGGGGGGCAGGGATGTTAGTTCGAGTCAATGAGCAGTTCTTC
NA,TRBJ2-3,TRBV5-1,NA,CASSLRGGPTDTQYF,TGCGCCAGCAGCTTGAGGGGGGGCCCCACAGATACGCAGTATTTT
NA,TRBJ1-1,TRBV11-3,NA,CASSLGREGTEAFF,TGTGCCAGCAGCTTAGGGAGGGAAGGGACTGAAGCTTTCTTT
TRBD1,TRBJ2-1,TRBV5-8,NA,CASSSGQGRAAEQFF,TGTGCCAGCAGCTCGGGACAGGGAAGGGCTGCGGAGCAGTTCTTC
NA,TRBJ2-5,TRBV6-6,NA,CASSYPPGYQETQYF,TGTGCCAGCAGTTACCCCCCGGGGTACCAAGAGACCCAGTACTTC
NA,TRBJ2-7,TRBV7-9,NA,CASSLPARDYEQYF,TGTGCCAGCAGCCTTCCGGCGAGGGACTACGAGCAGTACTTC
TRBD1,TRBJ1-2,TRBV5-6,NA,CASSFRDRGNGYTF,TGTGCCAGCAGCTTCCGGGACAGGGGAAATGGCTACACCTTC
TRBD1,TRBJ1-2,TRBV7-2,NA,CASSVGQGMDGYTF,TGTGCCAGCAGCGTGGGACAGGGAATGGATGGCTACACCTTC
NA,TRBJ2-2,TRBV9,NA,CASSVNAANTGELFF,TGTGCCAGCAGCGTAAATGCAGCGAACACCGGGGAGCTGTTTTTT
NA,TRBJ2-5,TRBV3-1/TRBV3-2,few,CASSPGAETQYF,TGTGCCAGCAGCCCCGGAGCGGAGACCCAGTACTTC
TRBD1,TRBJ1-2,TRBV7-9,NA,CASSGDRVRAGYTF,TGTGCCAGCAGCGGGGACAGGGTGAGGGCCGGCTACACCTTC
NA,TRBJ1-5,TRBV19,NA,CASSIGLQINQPQHF,TGTGCCAGTAGTATAGGTTTGCAGATCAATCAGCCCCAGCATTTT
TRBD2,TRBJ2-2,TRBV7-3,NA,CASSVASGGYTGELFF,TGTGCCAGCAGCGTGGCTAGCGGGGGTTACACCGGGGAGCTGTTTTTT
NA,TRBJ1-4,TRBV6-2/TRBV6-3,NA,CASSYSRSATNEKLFF,TGTGCCAGCAGTTACTCGAGGTCTGCAACTAATGAAAAACTGTTTTTT
NA,TRBJ1-2,TRBV12-3/TRBV12-4,NA,CASSPQGHYGYTF,TGTGCCAGCAGTCCCCAGGGCCACTATGGCTACACCTTC
NA,TRBJ1-1,TRBV28,once,CASNILGGTEAFF,TGTGCCAGCAACATTTTGGGGGGCACTGAAGCTTTCTTT
NA,TRBJ1-1,TRBV5-6,NA,CASSFSGTEAFF,TGTGCCAGCAGCTTTTCGGGAACCGAAGCTTTCTTT
NA,TRBJ1-2,TRBV30,NA,CARRGSEGYTF,TGTGCCCGAAGGGGGTCGGAGGGCTACACCTTC
NA,TRBJ1-5,TRBV18,NA,CASSPQWGQGNQPQHF,TGTGCCAGCTCACCACAGTGGGGGCAGGGCAATCAGCCCCAGCATTTT
TRBD2,TRBJ2-5,TRBV19,once,CASNRGGAQETQYF,TGTGCCAGTAACCGGGGGGGAGCCCAAGAGACCCAGTACTTC
TRBD1,TRBJ2-7,TRBV7-8,NA,CASRRDRGGFYEQYF,TGTGCCAGCAGACGTGACAGGGGAGGATTCTACGAGCAGTACTTC